The TCR beta chain described here comes from a study of cytotoxic CD8 clonotypes in ibrutinib-treated CLL. Trimming stripped 10 bases from V and 7 bases from J, with 20 bases between. Germline-derived CDR1 and CDR2 are SEHNR and FQNEAQ (reference sequence). This CDR3 spans 14 amino acids. The assay was immunoSEQ multiplex PCR, and TCRdb's table has in-frame clones only and misses some. The table includes more than 60,000 clones, roughly 85% detected once. General study results and limits: Sampling schedules were unmatched across sustained-remission and progressing patients.

As concerns this clone: Its antigen is unknown.

This sequence was found in a human donor with chronic lymphocytic leukemia. The sample consisted of PBMCs, taken after 24 months of ibrutinib treatment. The chain joins TRBV7-9 to TRBJ2-4; TRBD2 might be the D (6 bases). The chain's CDR3 is CAIGGDPAANIQYF. The CDR3 nucleotides read TGTGCCATCGGCGGGGACCCCGCGGCCAACATTCAGTACTTC.